This TCR beta chain was found in a study of cytomegalovirus exposure and HLA in healthy donors. Study-wide points: There were over 150 TCR beta chains listed as cytomegalovirus-associated. The classifier reportedly diagnosed cytomegalovirus status with high specificity and sensitivity.

Profiling relied on immunoSEQ multiplex PCR, and the TCRdb table lists in-frame clones only, not all of them. The data show approximately 150,000 clones, around nine tenths seen once. About this clone itself: Its antigen is not known.

The CDR3 runs 15 residues. Germline V gene sequence: CDR1 MNHNS, CDR2 SASEGT. The V gene lost 4 bases and the J gene lost 3 bases, with 12 bases spanning the gap. This receptor was obtained from a woman aged 30 to 39 in good health and CMV-seronegative. The sample was PBMCs. This chain joins TRBV6-1 and TRBJ1-4; unclear D gene. CDR3 nucleotides: TGTGCCAGCAGTGCACAAGCTCAGGCTAATGAAAAACTGTTTTTT. The encoded protein is CASSAQAQANEKLFF.